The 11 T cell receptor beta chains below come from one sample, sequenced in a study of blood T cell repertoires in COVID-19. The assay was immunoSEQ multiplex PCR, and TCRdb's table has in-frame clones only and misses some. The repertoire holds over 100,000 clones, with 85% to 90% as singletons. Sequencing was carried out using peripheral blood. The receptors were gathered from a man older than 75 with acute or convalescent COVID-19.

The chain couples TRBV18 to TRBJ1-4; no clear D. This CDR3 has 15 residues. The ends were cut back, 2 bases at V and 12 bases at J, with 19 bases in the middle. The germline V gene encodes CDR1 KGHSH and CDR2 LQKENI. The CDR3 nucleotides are TGTGCCAGCTCACCATTTAGAGAACTGACGGGTGAACTGTTTTTT. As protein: CASSPFRELTGELFF.

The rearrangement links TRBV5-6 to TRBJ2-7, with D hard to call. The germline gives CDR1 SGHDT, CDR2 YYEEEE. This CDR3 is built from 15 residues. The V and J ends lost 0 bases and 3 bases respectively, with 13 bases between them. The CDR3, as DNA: TGTGCCAGCAGCTTGGGTCACCAAACCTACTACGAGCAGTACTTC. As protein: CASSLGHQTYYEQYF.

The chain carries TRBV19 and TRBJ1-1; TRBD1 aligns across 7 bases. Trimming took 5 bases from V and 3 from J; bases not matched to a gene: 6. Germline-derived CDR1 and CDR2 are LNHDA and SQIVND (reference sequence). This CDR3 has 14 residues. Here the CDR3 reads CASSSDRTYTEAFF. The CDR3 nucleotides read TGTGCCAGTAGTTCGGACAGGACCTACACTGAAGCTTTCTTT.

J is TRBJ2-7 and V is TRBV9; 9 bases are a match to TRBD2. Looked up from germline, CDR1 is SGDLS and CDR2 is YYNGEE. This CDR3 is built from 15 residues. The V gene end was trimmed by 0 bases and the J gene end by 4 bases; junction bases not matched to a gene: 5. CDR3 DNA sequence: TGTGCCAGCAGCGTAGATATTAGCGGGAGTTACGAGCAGTACTTC. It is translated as CASSVDISGSYEQYF.

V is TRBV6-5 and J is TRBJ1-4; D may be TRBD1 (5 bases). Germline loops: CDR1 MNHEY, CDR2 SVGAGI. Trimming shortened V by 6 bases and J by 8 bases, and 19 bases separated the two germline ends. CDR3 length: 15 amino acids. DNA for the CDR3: TGTGCCAGCAGCCCCCTTGACAGTCCTCGCGAAAAACTGTTTTTT. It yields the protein CASSPLDSPREKLFF.

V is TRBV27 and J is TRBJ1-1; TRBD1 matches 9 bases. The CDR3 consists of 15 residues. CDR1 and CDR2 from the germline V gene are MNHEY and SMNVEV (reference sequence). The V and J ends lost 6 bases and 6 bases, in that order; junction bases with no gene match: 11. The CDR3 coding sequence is TGTGCCAGCAGGGTACCGGGACAGGGAAGCTCTGAAGCTTTCTTT. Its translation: CASRVPGQGSSEAFF.

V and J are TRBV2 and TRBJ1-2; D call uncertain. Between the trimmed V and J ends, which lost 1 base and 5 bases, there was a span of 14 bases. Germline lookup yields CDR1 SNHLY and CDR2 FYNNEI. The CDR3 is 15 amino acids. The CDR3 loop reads CASSEGVGRGYGYTF. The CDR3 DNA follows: TGTGCCAGCAGTGAAGGGGTAGGGAGAGGTTATGGCTACACCTTC.

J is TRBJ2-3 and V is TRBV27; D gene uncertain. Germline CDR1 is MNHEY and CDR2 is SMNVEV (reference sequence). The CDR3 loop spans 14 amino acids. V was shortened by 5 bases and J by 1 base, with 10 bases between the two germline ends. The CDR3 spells CASSIHSGTDTQYF. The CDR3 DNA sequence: TGTGCCAGCAGTATCCACAGTGGCACAGATACGCAGTATTTT.

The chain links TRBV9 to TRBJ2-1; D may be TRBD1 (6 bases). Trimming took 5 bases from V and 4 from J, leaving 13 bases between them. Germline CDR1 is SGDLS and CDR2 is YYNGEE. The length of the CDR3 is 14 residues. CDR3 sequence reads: CASSAGTSYNEQFF. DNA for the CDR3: TGTGCCAGCAGTGCTGGGACATCGTACAATGAGCAGTTCTTC.

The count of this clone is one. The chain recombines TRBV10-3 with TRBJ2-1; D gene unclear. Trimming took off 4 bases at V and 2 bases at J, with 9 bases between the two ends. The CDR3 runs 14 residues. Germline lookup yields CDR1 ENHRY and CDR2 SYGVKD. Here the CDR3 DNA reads TGTGCCATCAGTGTAGGCGGAACCTACAATGAGCAGTTCTTC. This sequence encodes CAISVGGTYNEQFF.

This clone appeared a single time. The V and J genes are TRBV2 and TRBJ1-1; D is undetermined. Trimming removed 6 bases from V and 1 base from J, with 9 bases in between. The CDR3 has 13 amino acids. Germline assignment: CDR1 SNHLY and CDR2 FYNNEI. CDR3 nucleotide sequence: TGTGCCAGCAGCTCAGTTGGGAACACTGAAGCTTTCTTT. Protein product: CASSSVGNTEAFF.